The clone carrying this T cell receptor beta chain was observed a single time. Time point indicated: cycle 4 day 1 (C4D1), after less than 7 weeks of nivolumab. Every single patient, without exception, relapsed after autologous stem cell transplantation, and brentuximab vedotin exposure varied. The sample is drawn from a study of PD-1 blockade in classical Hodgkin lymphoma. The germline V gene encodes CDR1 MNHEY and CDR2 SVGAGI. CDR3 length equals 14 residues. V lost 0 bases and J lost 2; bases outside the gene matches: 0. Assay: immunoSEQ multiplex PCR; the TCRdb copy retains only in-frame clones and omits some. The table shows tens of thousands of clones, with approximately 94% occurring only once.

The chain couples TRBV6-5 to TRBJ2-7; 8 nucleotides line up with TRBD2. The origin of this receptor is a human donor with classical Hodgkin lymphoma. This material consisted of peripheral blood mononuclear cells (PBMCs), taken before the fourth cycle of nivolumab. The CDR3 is CASSYSTSAYEQYF. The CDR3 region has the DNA TGTGCCAGCAGTTACTCGACTAGCGCCTACGAGCAGTACTTC.